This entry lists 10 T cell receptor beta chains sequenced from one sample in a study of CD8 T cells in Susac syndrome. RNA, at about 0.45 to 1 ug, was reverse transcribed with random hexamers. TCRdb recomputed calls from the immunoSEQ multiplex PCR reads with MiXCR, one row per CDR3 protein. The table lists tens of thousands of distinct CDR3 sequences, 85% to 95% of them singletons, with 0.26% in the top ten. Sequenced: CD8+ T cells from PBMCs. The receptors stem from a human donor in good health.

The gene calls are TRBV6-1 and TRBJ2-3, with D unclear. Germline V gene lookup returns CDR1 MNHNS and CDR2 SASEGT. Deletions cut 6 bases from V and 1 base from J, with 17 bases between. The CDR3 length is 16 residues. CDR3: CASRSPYLERTDTQYF. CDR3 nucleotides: TGTGCCAGCAGGTCACCTTACCTCGAACGCACAGATACGCAGTATTTT.

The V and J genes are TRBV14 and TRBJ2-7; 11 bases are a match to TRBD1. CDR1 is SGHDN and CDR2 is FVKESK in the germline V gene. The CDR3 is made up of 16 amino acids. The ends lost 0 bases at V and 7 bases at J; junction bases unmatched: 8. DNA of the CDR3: TGTGCCAGCAGCCAAGATCTGGGGACAGGGGGAAATGAGCAGTACTTC. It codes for CASSQDLGTGGNEQYF.

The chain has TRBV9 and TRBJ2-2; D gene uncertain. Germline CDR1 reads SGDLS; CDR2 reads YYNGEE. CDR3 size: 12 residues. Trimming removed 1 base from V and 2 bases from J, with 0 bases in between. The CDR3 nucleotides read TGTGCCAGCAGCGTAAACACCGGGGAGCTGTTTTTT. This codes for CASSVNTGELFF.

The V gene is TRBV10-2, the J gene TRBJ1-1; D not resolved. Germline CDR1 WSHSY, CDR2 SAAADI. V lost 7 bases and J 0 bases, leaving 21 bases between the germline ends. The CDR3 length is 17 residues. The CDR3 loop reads CASNDYGSGGMNTEAFF. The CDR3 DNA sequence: TGCGCCAGCAATGACTATGGCAGTGGCGGTATGAACACTGAAGCTTTCTTT.

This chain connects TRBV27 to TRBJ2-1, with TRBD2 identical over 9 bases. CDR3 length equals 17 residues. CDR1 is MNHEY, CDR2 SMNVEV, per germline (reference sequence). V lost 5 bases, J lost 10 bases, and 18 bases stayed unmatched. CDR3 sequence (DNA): TGTGCCAGCAGTGCCCTTGGGGCGGGAGGGCTTCTCAAGGAGCAGTTCTTC. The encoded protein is CASSALGAGGLLKEQFF.

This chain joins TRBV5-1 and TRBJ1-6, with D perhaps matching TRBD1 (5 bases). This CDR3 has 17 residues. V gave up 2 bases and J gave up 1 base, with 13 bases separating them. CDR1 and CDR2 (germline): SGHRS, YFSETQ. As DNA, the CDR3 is TGCGCCAGCAGCTTAAGGGGTGAGGGGTCCTATAATTCACCCCTCCACTTT. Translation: CASSLRGEGSYNSPLHF.

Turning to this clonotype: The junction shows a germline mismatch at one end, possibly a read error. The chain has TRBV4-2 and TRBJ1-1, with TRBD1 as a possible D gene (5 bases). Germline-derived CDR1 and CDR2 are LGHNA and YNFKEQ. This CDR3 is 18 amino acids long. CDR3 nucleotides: TGTGCCAGCAGTCAAGTGTTTCGGGGGGGAGGGAGAAACACTGAAGCTTTCTTT. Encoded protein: CASSQVFRGGGRNTEAFF.

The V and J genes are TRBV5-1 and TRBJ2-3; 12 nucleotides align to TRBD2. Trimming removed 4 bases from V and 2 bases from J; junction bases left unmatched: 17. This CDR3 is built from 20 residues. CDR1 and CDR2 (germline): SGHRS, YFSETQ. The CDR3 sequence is CASSPILAGGRMLITDTQYF. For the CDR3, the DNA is TGCGCCAGCAGCCCTATCCTAGCGGGGGGGCGAATGTTAATCACAGATACGCAGTATTTT.

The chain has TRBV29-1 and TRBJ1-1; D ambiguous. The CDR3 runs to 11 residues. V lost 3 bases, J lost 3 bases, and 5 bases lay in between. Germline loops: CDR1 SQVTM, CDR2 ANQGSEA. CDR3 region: CSVDTYTEAFF. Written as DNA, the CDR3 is TGCAGCGTTGACACATACACTGAAGCTTTCTTT.

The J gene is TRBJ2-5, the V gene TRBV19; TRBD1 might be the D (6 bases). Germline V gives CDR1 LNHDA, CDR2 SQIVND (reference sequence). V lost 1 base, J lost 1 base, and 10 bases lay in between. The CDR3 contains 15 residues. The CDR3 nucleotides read TGTGCCAGTAGTATAGGTAGGGGGATCCAAGAGACCCAGTACTTC. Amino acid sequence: CASSIGRGIQETQYF.